These 12 T cell receptor beta chains share one sample of origin, sequenced in a study of molecular identifiers for immune sequencing clone quantification. TCRdb analysed the PCR reads with MiXCR anew, one entry per CDR3 protein. The sample has some 590,000 distinct CDR3 sequences, roughly 23% seen once. The sample was naive CD8+ T cells from blood, with Jurkat cell RNA spiked in. Sample subset: FACS-sorted CD8+CD4-CCR7+CD45RA+ naive T cells. These receptors were obtained from a human donor in good health. Some libraries in this study had Jurkat cell RNA spiked in.

This clonotype occurred once. A much larger clone sits a single nucleotide away, making a read error possible. V is TRBV5-1 and J is TRBJ2-3; 13 bases fit TRBD2. The CDR3 extends over 18 amino acids. Germline-derived CDR1 and CDR2 are SGHRS and YFSETQ. The CDR3 protein is CASSLLLAGGSSTNTQYF. As DNA, the CDR3 is TGCGCCAGCAGCTTGCTACTAGCGGGGGGGTCCAGCACAAATACGCAGTATTTT.

The chain uses TRBV30 and TRBJ2-3; 11 nucleotides line up with TRBD2. The CDR3 has 14 residues. Losses at the gene ends were 5 bases for V and 4 bases for J; bases not matched to a gene: 5. Germline V gives CDR1 GTSNPN, CDR2 SVGIG (reference sequence). The DNA for the CDR3 is TGTGCCTGGGCCCTAGCGGGAGGTTCAGATACGCAGTATTTT. Encoded protein: CAWALAGGSDTQYF.

This clonotype has just a few counts. The rearrangement uses TRBV11-2 and TRBJ1-4, with 7 positions matching TRBD1. The V and J ends lost 6 bases and 8 bases, in that order; junction bases with no gene match: 12. The germline V gene has CDR1 SGHAT and CDR2 FQNNGV. The CDR3 is 15 residues long. DNA for the CDR3: TGTGCCAGCAGTCCAGGGGGGGGAAGTCTGGAAAAACTGTTTTTT. Protein sequence: CASSPGGGSLEKLFF.

This clonotype was observed many times. The chain joins TRBV6-2 or TRBV6-3 to TRBJ1-1; tentative D call: TRBD1 (6 bases). The CDR3 is made up of 15 amino acids. Germline V gene lookup returns CDR1 MNHEY and CDR2 SVGEGT. Trimming stripped 2 bases from V and 5 bases from J, with 15 bases between. CDR3 DNA: TGTGCCAGCAGTTACAGTGGAGGGGGAGGAACTGAAGCTTTCTTT. This sequence encodes CASSYSGGGGTEAFF.

Regarding this clonotype: A junction end diverges from the germline sequence, so it may reflect a read error. The V and J genes are TRBV7-9 and TRBJ2-3; the D call may be TRBD1 or TRBD2 (6 bases each). The CDR3 runs to 17 residues. Germline loops: CDR1 SEHNR, CDR2 FQNEAQ (reference sequence). In DNA form, the CDR3 reads TGTGCCAGTAGCTCAGTTACGTCGAGCTGGGGGGCCGATACGCAGTATTTT. Translating gives CASSSVTSSWGADTQYF.

A few counts support this clonotype. The chain combines TRBV27 with TRBJ2-7, with D unresolved. The ends were cut back, 4 bases at V and 9 bases at J, with 10 bases in the middle. The CDR3 sequence is 11 residues long. Germline V CDR1 and CDR2: MNHEY, SMNVEV (reference sequence). The CDR3, as DNA: TGTGCCAGCAGTTCTGGTCTTGGGCAGTACTTC. Translated, it gives CASSSGLGQYF.

This clonotype was found a few times. The chain links TRBV12-3 or TRBV12-4 to TRBJ1-1, with D tentatively TRBD1 (5 bases). Between the trimmed V and J ends, which lost 3 bases and 2 bases, there was a span of 10 bases. The CDR3 length is 14 residues. In DNA, the CDR3 is TGTGCCAGCAGTTTTGAGGGGATAAACACTGAAGCTTTCTTT. Protein product: CASSFEGINTEAFF.

In this sample, this clonotype turned up many times. The gene calls are TRBV7-9 and TRBJ2-7; tentatively, D is TRBD2 (5 bases). The V gene lost 3 bases and the J gene lost 7 bases, with 10 bases spanning the gap. CDR1 and CDR2 (germline): SEHNR, FQNEAQ (reference sequence). The CDR3 contains 12 residues. The CDR3 bases are TGTGCCAGCAGCTTTGGTACGGGAGAGCAGTACTTC. It encodes CASSFGTGEQYF.

Ten or more counts support this clonotype. The chain couples TRBV9 to TRBJ2-3; 9 bases match TRBD2. The CDR3 sequence is 16 residues long. Per germline, CDR1 SGDLS and CDR2 YYNGEE. J lost 0 bases, V lost 0 bases, and 2 bases had no gene match. CDR3 bases: TGTGCCAGCAGCGTAGCTAGCGGGGAAAGCACAGATACGCAGTATTTT. Protein: CASSVASGESTDTQYF.

The genes are TRBV2 and TRBJ2-7; D might be TRBD2 (6 bases). Trimming removed 6 bases from V and 0 bases from J, with 12 bases in between. From germline, CDR1 is SNHLY and CDR2 FYNNEI. There are 14 residues in the CDR3. DNA of the CDR3: TGTGCCAGCAGCGATGACGGGAGCTCCTACGAGCAGTACTTC. Encoded protein: CASSDDGSSYEQYF.

In its sample, this clonotype was seen many times. The rearrangement links TRBV7-2 to TRBJ2-1, with TRBD2 matching 9 bases. V was clipped by 7 bases and J by 0 bases; unmatched bases: 7. The CDR3 covers 16 residues. Germline assignment: CDR1 SGHTA and CDR2 FQGNSA. CDR3 amino acids: CASTTLAGRSYNEQFF. In nucleotides, the CDR3 is TGTGCCAGCACCACCCTAGCGGGGCGCTCCTACAATGAGCAGTTCTTC.

This clonotype was counted at least ten times. CDR3 amino acids: CSAREGGVVTDTQYF. The CDR3, as DNA: TGCAGTGCTAGAGAAGGGGGAGTAGTCACAGATACGCAGTATTTT. The J gene is TRBJ2-3, the V gene TRBV20-1, with D maybe TRBD1 (6 bases). Trimming pared 0 bases from V and 2 bases from J, leaving 12 bases between. The CDR3 extends over 15 amino acids. Germline V gene sequence: CDR1 DFQATT, CDR2 SNEGSKA (reference sequence).